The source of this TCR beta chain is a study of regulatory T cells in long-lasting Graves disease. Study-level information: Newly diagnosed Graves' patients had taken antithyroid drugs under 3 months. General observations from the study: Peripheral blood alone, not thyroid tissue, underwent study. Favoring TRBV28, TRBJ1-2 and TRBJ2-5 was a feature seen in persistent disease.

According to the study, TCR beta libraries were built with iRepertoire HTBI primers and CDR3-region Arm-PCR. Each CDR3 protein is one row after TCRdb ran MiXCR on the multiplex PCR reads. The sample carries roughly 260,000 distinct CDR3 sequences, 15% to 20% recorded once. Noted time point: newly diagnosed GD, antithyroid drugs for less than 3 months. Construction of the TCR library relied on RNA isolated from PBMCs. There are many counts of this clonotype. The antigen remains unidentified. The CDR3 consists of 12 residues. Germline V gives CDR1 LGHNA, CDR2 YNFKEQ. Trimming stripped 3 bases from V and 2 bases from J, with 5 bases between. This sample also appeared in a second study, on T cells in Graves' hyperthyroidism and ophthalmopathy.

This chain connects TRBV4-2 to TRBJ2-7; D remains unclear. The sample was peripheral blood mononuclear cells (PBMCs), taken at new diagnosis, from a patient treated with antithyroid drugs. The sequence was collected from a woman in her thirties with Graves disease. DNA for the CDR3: TGTGCCAGCAGCCAGCCTGCCTACGAGCAGTACTTC. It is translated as CASSQPAYEQYF.